Listed below are T cell receptor beta chains from one sample, sequenced in a study of identical twins' blood T cells. TCRdb used MiXCR to reprocess the 5' RACE reads, holding one entry per CDR3 protein. The sample has roughly 380,000 distinct CDR3 sequences; over 25% are singletons. The sample consisted of PBMCs. These receptors all stem from a woman between 18 and 50 years old in good health. Both conserved end residues are part of each CDR3. D genes are given only for firm matches. Size values are once, few and many counts, or a class for expanded clones, and some rows have none.

abundance	v_gene	j_gene	d_gene	CDR3aa	CDR3nt
few	TRBV27	TRBJ1-1	NA	CASSLGGGGEAFF	TGTGCCAGCAGTTTAGGAGGAGGAGGTGAAGCTTTCTTT
NA	TRBV18	TRBJ1-1	NA	CASSPRVRDTEAFF	TGTGCCAGCTCACCACGGGTCAGGGACACTGAAGCTTTCTTT
few	TRBV20-1	TRBJ2-3	TRBD2	CSARSGGLPDTQYF	TGCAGTGCTCGTAGCGGGGGACTCCCGGATACGCAGTATTTT
NA	TRBV20-1	TRBJ2-1	TRBD2	CSAGRTSGYNEQFF	TGCAGTGCTGGAAGGACTAGCGGTTACAATGAGCAGTTCTTC
NA	TRBV20-1	TRBJ2-5	TRBD2	CSASGGGGFQETQYF	TGCAGTGCTAGCGGAGGCGGGGGGTTTCAAGAGACCCAGTACTTC
NA	TRBV7-9	TRBJ1-1	TRBD1	CASSLVLDRGRAEAFF	TGTGCCAGCAGCTTAGTCCTGGACAGGGGAAGGGCTGAAGCTTTCTTT
NA	TRBV4-1	TRBJ2-1	NA	CASSQGRSQGNEQFF	TGCGCCAGCAGCCAAGGACGATCCCAGGGAAATGAGCAGTTCTTC
NA	TRBV6-2/TRBV6-3	TRBJ2-7	NA	CASGSFYEQYF	TGTGCCAGCGGGAGTTTTTACGAGCAGTACTTC
NA	TRBV10-3	TRBJ1-1	TRBD1	CATTGDRSGEAFF	TGTGCCACCACGGGGGACAGGAGCGGTGAAGCTTTCTTT
NA	TRBV12-3/TRBV12-4	TRBJ1-6	NA	CASSPNRGGYSPLHF	TGTGCCAGCAGTCCCAATAGAGGGGGTTATTCACCCCTCCACTTT
few	TRBV5-1	TRBJ2-3	TRBD2	CASSLTSGGPDTQYF	TGCGCCAGCAGTTTGACTAGCGGGGGGCCTGATACGCAGTATTTT
many	TRBV20-1	TRBJ1-1	NA	CSARQGETEAFF	TGCAGTGCTAGACAGGGAGAAACTGAAGCTTTCTTT
NA	TRBV10-2	TRBJ2-2	NA	CASSPRVVGELFF	TGCGCCAGCAGTCCCAGGGTCGTCGGGGAGCTGTTTTTT
few	TRBV10-1	TRBJ2-3	NA	CASSGLPDSDTQYF	TGCGCCAGCAGTGGCCTCCCCGATTCAGATACGCAGTATTTT
many	TRBV29-1	TRBJ2-7	TRBD1	CSARDSSYEQYF	TGCAGCGCCCGGGACAGCTCCTACGAGCAGTACTTC
few	TRBV20-1	TRBJ2-3	TRBD2	CSSTSGTSTDTQYF	TGCTCCAGCACTAGCGGGACTAGCACAGATACGCAGTATTTT
few	TRBV5-1	TRBJ1-1	TRBD1	CASSYKTGERTEAFF	TGCGCCAGCAGCTATAAGACAGGGGAGAGGACTGAAGCTTTCTTT
NA	TRBV11-2	TRBJ1-4	NA	CASSFTRGTNEKLFF	TGTGCCAGCAGTTTTACGAGAGGAACTAATGAAAAACTGTTTTTT
NA	TRBV4-3	TRBJ1-6	NA	CASSQSSYNSPLHF	TGCGCCAGCAGCCAGAGCTCCTATAATTCACCCCTCCACTTT
NA	TRBV30	TRBJ1-6	TRBD1	CAWSRPGQYNSPLHF	TGTGCCTGGAGTCGCCCGGGACAGTATAATTCACCCCTCCACTTT
few	TRBV7-9	TRBJ1-5	TRBD1	CASSSGGAQPQHF	TGTGCCAGCAGCTCAGGGGGCGCGCAGCCCCAGCATTTT
many	TRBV3-1	TRBJ1-2	TRBD1	CASSQDDGTGSGYTF	TGTGCCAGCAGCCAAGATGATGGGACAGGCTCTGGCTACACCTTC
few	TRBV7-9	TRBJ1-5	NA	CASSLAGQGNQPQHF	TGTGCCAGCAGCTTAGCGGGGCAGGGGAATCAGCCCCAGCATTTT
NA	TRBV7-9	TRBJ2-1	TRBD2	CASSSAGGTYNEQFF	TGTGCCAGCAGCTCAGCGGGGGGAACCTACAATGAGCAGTTCTTC
NA	TRBV19	TRBJ1-5	TRBD1	CASRTGVSRGPQHF	TGTGCCAGTAGGACAGGGGTTTCCCGGGGGCCCCAGCATTTT
few	TRBV18	TRBJ2-5	NA	CASSPRLEETQYF	TGTGCCAGCTCACCCCGTCTAGAAGAGACCCAGTACTTC
few	TRBV7-6	TRBJ2-2	NA	CASSLVAVYTGELFF	TGTGCCAGCAGCTTAGTCGCTGTATACACCGGGGAGCTGTTTTTT
NA	TRBV6-5	TRBJ1-3	NA	CASRLGHEIRNTIYF	TGTGCCAGCAGGTTGGGACACGAAATACGAAACACCATATATTTT
NA	TRBV9	TRBJ2-1	NA	CASSAPRSVEQFF	TGTGCCAGCAGCGCACCTAGGTCCGTTGAGCAGTTCTTC
NA	TRBV29-1	TRBJ2-7	TRBD1	CSVEYRGNSYEQYF	TGCAGCGTTGAATACAGGGGTAACTCCTACGAGCAGTACTTC
NA	TRBV27	TRBJ1-1	NA	CASSEVRGLGFVFF	TGTGCCAGCAGTGAAGTCAGAGGGCTTGGATTCGTCTTCTTT
many	TRBV20-1	TRBJ2-1	TRBD2	CSASGGSSYNEQFF	TGCAGTGCTAGCGGGGGGAGCTCCTACAATGAGCAGTTCTTC
many	TRBV2	TRBJ2-7	NA	CASSTTGLEQYF	TGTGCCAGCAGTACCACAGGGCTCGAGCAGTACTTC
few	TRBV9	TRBJ1-1	NA	CASSVGGSMNTEAFF	TGTGCCAGCAGCGTAGGAGGGAGCATGAACACTGAAGCTTTCTTT
NA	TRBV6-5	TRBJ1-1	NA	CASSTQGNAEAFF	TGTGCCAGCAGTACTCAGGGGAACGCTGAAGCTTTCTTT
NA	TRBV6-5	TRBJ1-6	NA	CASSRGTYNSPLHF	TGTGCCAGCAGTCGGGGGACTTATAATTCACCCCTCCACTTT
NA	TRBV6-5	TRBJ2-7	NA	CASRPGTPSYEQYF	TGTGCCAGCAGGCCCGGGACACCTTCCTACGAGCAGTACTTC
NA	TRBV12-3/TRBV12-4	TRBJ2-1	NA	CASSFRLASYNEQFF	TGTGCCAGCAGTTTCCGGCTAGCGAGCTACAATGAGCAGTTCTTC
once	TRBV29-1	TRBJ2-1	TRBD1	CSVARDRGRDEQFF	TGCAGCGTTGCTCGGGACAGGGGACGGGATGAGCAGTTCTTC
many	TRBV10-3	TRBJ2-1	TRBD1	CAISRKGGPNSYNEQFF	TGTGCCATCAGCCGCAAAGGGGGCCCTAACTCCTACAATGAGCAGTTCTTC
NA	TRBV3-1	TRBJ1-1	NA	CPSPPNRAVNTEAFF	TGTCCCAGCCCCCCGAACCGGGCCGTGAACACTGAAGCTTTCTTT
NA	TRBV7-2	TRBJ2-7	NA	CASSLEHPYEQYF	TGTGCCAGCAGCCTTGAACACCCTTACGAGCAGTACTTC
few	TRBV9	TRBJ1-1	NA	CASSGRVPSEAFF	TGTGCCAGCAGCGGAAGGGTGCCCAGTGAAGCTTTCTTT
NA	TRBV19	TRBJ1-1	NA	CASSIRNTEAFF	TGTGCCAGTAGTATTAGAAATACTGAAGCTTTCTTT